A selection of T cell receptor beta chains follows, all from one sample in a study of shared clonotypes between healthy human individuals. Generated by immunoSEQ multiplex PCR, the TCRdb table keeps only in-frame clones and is missing some. The repertoire holds under 1,100,000 clones, more than 75% seen once, with around 0.61% in the top ten. The sample taken for sequencing was memory CD4+ T cells from PBMCs. The receptor set was obtained from a young man in good health. Some clones in this sample may be carry-over from other donors' samples. The CDR3 runs from the conserved cysteine through the conserved F or W. A D gene is named only where the DNA matches it firmly. Rows give clone size only sometimes, using once, few, many, or a class for an expanded clone.

TGTGCCAGCAGCCGGACGGATTATAAAGGAGGCTACACCTTC,CASSRTDYKGGYTF,TRBJ1-2,-,TRBV6-5,-
TGCGCCAGCACTAGAAGCTATCCGGGACTAGCGGAATACGAGCAGTACTTC,CASTRSYPGLAEYEQYF,TRBJ2-7,-,TRBV5-1,TRBD2
TGCGCCAGCGGAAAGGGGGGCAAGGGCAATGAGCAGTTCTTC,CASGKGGKGNEQFF,TRBJ2-1,-,TRBV5-1,-
TGTGCCAGCAGCGTAGGGGCGGGAGCTGGAAATGAGCAGTTCTTC,CASSVGAGAGNEQFF,TRBJ2-1,-,TRBV9,TRBD2
TGTGCCAGCAGCGTAGGTGTCAGCGGGGAGCTGTTTTTT,CASSVGVSGELFF,TRBJ2-2,few,TRBV9,-
TGTGCCAGCAGTGTTCAGTGGACAGCCTCTGGAAACACCATATATTTT,CASSVQWTASGNTIYF,TRBJ1-3,-,TRBV6-1,-
TGTGCCAGTAGTACTTGGACAGGAAAAGAGACCCAGTACTTC,CASSTWTGKETQYF,TRBJ2-5,-,TRBV19,TRBD1
TGTGCCAGCACGAGTAGAGGTCAGCCCCAGCATTTT,CASTSRGQPQHF,TRBJ1-5,once,TRBV28,-
TGTGCCAGCAGTCCTCTAGCGGGAGGGAGGATAGATACGCAGTATTTT,CASSPLAGGRIDTQYF,TRBJ2-3,few,TRBV27,TRBD2
TGTGCCAGCAGTTACTCGGGTTGGACAGATACGCAGTATTTT,CASSYSGWTDTQYF,TRBJ2-3,-,TRBV6-5,-
TGTGCCATCAGTGCCGGACAGGGTGCAACTAATGAAAAACTGTTTTTT,CAISAGQGATNEKLFF,TRBJ1-4,-,TRBV10-3,TRBD1